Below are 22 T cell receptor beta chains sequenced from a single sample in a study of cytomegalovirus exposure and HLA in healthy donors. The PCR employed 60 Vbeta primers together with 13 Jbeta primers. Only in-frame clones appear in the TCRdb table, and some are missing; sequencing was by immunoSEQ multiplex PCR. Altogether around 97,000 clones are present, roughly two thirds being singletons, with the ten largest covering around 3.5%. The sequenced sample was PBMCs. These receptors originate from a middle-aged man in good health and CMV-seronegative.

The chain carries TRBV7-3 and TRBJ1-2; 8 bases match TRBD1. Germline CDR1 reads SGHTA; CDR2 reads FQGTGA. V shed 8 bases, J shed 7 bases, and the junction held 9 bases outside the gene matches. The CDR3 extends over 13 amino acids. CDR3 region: CASGNPGGRGYTF. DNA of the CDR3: TGTGCCAGCGGAAACCCAGGGGGCCGTGGCTACACCTTC.

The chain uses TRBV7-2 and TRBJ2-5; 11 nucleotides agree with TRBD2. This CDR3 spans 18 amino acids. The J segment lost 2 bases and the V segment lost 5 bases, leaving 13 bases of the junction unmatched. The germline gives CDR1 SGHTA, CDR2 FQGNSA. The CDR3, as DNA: TGTGCCAGCAGCATGGGGGCCACTAGCGGGGGAACTCAAGAGACCCAGTACTTC. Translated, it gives CASSMGATSGGTQETQYF.

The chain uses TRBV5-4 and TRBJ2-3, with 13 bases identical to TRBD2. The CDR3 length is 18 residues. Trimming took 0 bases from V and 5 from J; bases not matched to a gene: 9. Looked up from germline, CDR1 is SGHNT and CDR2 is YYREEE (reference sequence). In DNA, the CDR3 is TGTGCCAGCAGCTTGGATCTCGGTACTAGCGGGGGGGGAGATACGCAGTATTTT. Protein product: CASSLDLGTSGGGDTQYF. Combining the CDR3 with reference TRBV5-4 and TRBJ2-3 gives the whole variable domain ETGVTQSPTHLIKTRGQQVTLRCSSQSGHNTVSWYQQALGQGPQFIFQYYREEENGRGNFPPRFSGLQFPNYSSELNVNALELDDSALYLCASSLDLGTSGGGDTQYFGPGTRLTVL.

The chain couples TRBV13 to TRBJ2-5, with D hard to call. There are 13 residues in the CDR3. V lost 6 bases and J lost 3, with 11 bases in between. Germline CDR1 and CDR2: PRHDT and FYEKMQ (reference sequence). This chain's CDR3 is CASSPRLEETQYF. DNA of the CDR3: TGTGCCAGCAGTCCCCGACTGGAAGAGACCCAGTACTTC.

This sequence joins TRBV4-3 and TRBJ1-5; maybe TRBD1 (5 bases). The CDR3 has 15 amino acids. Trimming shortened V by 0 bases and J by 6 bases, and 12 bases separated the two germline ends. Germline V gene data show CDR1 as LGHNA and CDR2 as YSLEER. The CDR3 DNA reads TGCGCCAGCAGCCAAGATTTGACAGCCGTTCAGCCCCAGCATTTT. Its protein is CASSQDLTAVQPQHF.

CDR3 sequence reads: CASSQSYGGGRETQYF. The CDR3 coding sequence is TGCGCCAGCAGCCAGTCTTACGGGGGAGGTAGGGAGACCCAGTACTTC. The gene calls are TRBV4-1 and TRBJ2-5, with D tentatively TRBD2 (6 bases). Deletions cut 3 bases from V and 5 bases from J, with 19 bases between. The germline CDR1 and CDR2 sequences are MGHRA and YSYEKL. The CDR3 extends over 16 amino acids.

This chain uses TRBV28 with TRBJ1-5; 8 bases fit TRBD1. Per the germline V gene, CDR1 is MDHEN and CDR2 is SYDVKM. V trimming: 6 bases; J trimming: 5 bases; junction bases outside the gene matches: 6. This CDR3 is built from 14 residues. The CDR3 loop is CASRPGTGDQPQHF. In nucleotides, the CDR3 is TGTGCCAGCAGGCCCGGGACAGGAGATCAGCCCCAGCATTTT.

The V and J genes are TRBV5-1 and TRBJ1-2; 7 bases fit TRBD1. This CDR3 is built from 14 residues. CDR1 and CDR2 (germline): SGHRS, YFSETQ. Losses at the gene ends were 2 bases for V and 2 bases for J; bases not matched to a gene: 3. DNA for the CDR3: TGCGCCAGCAGCTTAACAGGGGCGAACTATGGCTACACCTTC. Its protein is CASSLTGANYGYTF.

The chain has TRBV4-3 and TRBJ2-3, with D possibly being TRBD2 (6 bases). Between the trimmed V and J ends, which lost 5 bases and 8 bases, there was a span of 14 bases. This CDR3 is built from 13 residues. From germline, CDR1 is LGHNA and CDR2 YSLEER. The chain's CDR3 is CASSAMGGGTQYF. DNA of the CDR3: TGCGCCAGCAGCGCCATGGGGGGTGGTACGCAGTATTTT.

Here the CDR3 DNA reads TGTGCCAGCAGCTCGCTAATCCGGGACTCCACTGAGCAGTTCTTC. Translation gives CASSSLIRDSTEQFF. The V gene is TRBV5-6, the J gene TRBJ2-1, with a possible D match to TRBD2 (6 bases). CDR3 length: 15 amino acids. V was pared by 3 bases and J by 9 bases, with 19 bases between. Germline V gene lookup returns CDR1 SGHDT and CDR2 YYEEEE.

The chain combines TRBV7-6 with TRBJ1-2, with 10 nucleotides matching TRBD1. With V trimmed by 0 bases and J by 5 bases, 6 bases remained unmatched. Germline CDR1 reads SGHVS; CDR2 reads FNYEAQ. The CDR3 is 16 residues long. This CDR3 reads CASSLASTGGYYGYTF. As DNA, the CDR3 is TGTGCCAGCAGCTTAGCCTCGACAGGGGGCTATTATGGCTACACCTTC.

The chain's CDR3 is CASSQEPLAGAYNEQFF. The DNA for the CDR3 is TGCGCCAGCAGCCAAGAACCGCTAGCGGGGGCTTACAATGAGCAGTTCTTC. V is TRBV4-3 and J is TRBJ2-1; 10 bases are shared with TRBD2. CDR3 length: 17 residues. Trimming at V came to 0 bases and at J to 4 bases, leaving 6 bases not matched to a gene. In germline, CDR1 is LGHNA, CDR2 YSLEER.

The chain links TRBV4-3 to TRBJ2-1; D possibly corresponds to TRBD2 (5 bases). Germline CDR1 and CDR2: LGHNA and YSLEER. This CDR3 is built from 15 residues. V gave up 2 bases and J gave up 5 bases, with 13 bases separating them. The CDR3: CASSQFGVDNNEQFF. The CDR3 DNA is TGCGCCAGCAGCCAATTCGGGGTCGACAACAATGAGCAGTTCTTC.

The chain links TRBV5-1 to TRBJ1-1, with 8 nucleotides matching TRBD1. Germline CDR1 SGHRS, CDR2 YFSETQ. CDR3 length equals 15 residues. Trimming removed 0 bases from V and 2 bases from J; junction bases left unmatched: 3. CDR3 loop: CASSLGQGTNTEAFF. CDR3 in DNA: TGCGCCAGCAGCTTGGGACAGGGGACCAACACTGAAGCTTTCTTT.

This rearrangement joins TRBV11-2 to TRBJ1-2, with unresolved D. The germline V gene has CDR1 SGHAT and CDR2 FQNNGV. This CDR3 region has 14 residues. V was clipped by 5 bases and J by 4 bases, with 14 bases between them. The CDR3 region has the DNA TGTGCCAGCAGCCCCGGCGGGGTGGGCTATGGCTACACCTTC. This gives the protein CASSPGGVGYGYTF. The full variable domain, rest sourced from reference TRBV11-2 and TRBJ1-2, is EAGVAQSPRYKIIEKRQSVAFWCNPISGHATLYWYQQILGQGPKLLIQFQNNGVVDDSQLPKDRFSAERLKGVDSTLKIQPAKLEDSAVYLCASSPGGVGYGYTFGSGTRLTVV.

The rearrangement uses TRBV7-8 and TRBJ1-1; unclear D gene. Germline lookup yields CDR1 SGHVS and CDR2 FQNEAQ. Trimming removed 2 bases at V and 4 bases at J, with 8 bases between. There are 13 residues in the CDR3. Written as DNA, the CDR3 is TGTGCCAGCAGCTTAAAACGGTCCACTGAAGCTTTCTTT. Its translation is CASSLKRSTEAFF.

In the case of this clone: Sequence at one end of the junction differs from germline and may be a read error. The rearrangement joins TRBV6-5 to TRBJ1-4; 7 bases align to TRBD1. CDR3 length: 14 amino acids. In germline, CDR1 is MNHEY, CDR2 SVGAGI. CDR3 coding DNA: TGTGCCAGCAGTTTAACAGGGGACTCGTCAAAACGGTTTTTT. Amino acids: CASSLTGDSSKRFF.

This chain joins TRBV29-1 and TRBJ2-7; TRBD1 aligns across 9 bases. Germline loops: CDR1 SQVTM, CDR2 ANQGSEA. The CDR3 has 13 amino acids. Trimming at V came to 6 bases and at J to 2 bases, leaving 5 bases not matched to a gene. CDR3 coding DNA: TGCAGCGTCGAAACAGGGGGCCCCTACGAGCAGTACTTC. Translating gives CSVETGGPYEQYF.

The CDR3 loop reads CASSQTFSGGSYEQYF. CDR3 sequence (DNA): TGCGCCAGCAGCCAAACGTTTAGCGGGGGGTCCTACGAGCAGTACTTC. The chain employs TRBV4-3 and TRBJ2-7; 10 nucleotides agree with TRBD2. Germline values: CDR1 LGHNA, CDR2 YSLEER. J lost 1 base, V lost 2 bases, and 5 bases had no gene match. The CDR3 spans 16 residues.

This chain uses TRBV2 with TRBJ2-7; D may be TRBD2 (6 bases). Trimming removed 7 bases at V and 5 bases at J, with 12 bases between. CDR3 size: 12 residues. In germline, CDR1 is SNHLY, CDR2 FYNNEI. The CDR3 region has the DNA TGTGCCAGCAAGGTGGAGGGGCACGAGCAGTACTTC. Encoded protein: CASKVEGHEQYF.

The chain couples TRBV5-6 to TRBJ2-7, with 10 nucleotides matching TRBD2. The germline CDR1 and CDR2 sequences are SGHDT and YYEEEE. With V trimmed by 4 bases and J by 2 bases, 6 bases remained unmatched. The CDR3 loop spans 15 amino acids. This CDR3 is CASSPSLAGAYEQYF. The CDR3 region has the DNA TGTGCCAGCAGCCCGTCGCTAGCGGGGGCCTACGAGCAGTACTTC.

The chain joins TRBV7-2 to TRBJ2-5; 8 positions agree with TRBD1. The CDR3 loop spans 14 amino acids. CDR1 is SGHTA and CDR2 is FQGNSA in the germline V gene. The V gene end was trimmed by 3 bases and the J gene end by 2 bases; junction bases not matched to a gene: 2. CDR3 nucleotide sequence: TGTGCCAGCAGCTTCGACAGGGGACAAGAGACCCAGTACTTC. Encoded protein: CASSFDRGQETQYF.